This TCR beta chain was profiled in a study of metastatic and nonmetastatic thyroid tumors. No patient had received any treatment before thyroid surgery. Per the original data handling: The study took CDR3 differences across clinicopathological groups and made a distant-metastasis classifier for papillary thyroid cancer from them. TCRdb reanalyzed the PCR reads via MiXCR. The V and J calls were determined by TCRdb, not by the authors. This sample has around 34,000 clones, with around 19% found just once. Germline V gene lookup returns CDR1 SGHTA and CDR2 FQGNSA. This CDR3 is 18 amino acids long. In this sample, this clone turned up many times. This clone may be a read error of a much larger clone one base away.

The rearrangement uses TRBV7-2 and TRBJ2-3; weak D call: TRBD2 (5 bases). The receptor was derived from a female donor with papillary thyroid cancer or a benign thyroid nodule (not recorded which). Some clones in this sample may be carry-over from other donors' samples. Sequencing used blood. In nucleotides, the CDR3 is TGTGCCAGCAGCTCCAAATGGGCCTCCCTTGGGAGCACAGATGCGCAGTATTTT. Protein: CASSSKWASLGSTDAQYF.